The next 31 T cell receptor beta chains were all read from a single sample in a study of cytotoxic CD8 clonotypes in ibrutinib-treated CLL. The data were produced by immunoSEQ multiplex PCR, yet TCRdb's version contains in-frame clones alone and is incomplete. The profile shows roughly 250,000 clones, 70% of them singletons. The sequencing used PBMCs, collected after 24 months of ibrutinib treatment. All receptors come from a human donor with chronic lymphocytic leukemia.

The chain employs TRBV11-2 and TRBJ2-7; the match to TRBD1 covers 7 bases. Germline V gene data show CDR1 as SGHAT and CDR2 as FQNNGV. V dropped 2 bases and J dropped 0; count of bases not matched to a gene: 4. The CDR3 extends over 15 amino acids. The DNA for the CDR3 is TGTGCCAGCAGCTTATGGGCAGGGGGCTCCTACGAGCAGTACTTC. It codes for CASSLWAGGSYEQYF.

The chain recombines TRBV7-8 with TRBJ2-7; 10 nucleotides agree with TRBD2. V lost 4 bases and J lost 2; bases outside the gene matches: 5. Per the germline V gene, CDR1 is SGHVS and CDR2 is FQNEAQ. The CDR3 contains 15 residues. CDR3 sequence reads: CASSYRTSGTYEQYF. The CDR3 DNA reads as TGTGCCAGCAGCTACCGGACTAGCGGAACCTACGAGCAGTACTTC.

The count of this clone is one. The chain recombines TRBV25-1 with TRBJ2-7; TRBD2 agrees at 7 bases. CDR1 is MGHDK, CDR2 SYGVNS, per germline. CDR3 length: 15 residues. The ends lost 8 bases at V and 5 bases at J; junction bases unmatched: 15. This CDR3 is CASAGGFAGDHEQYF. CDR3 in DNA: TGTGCCAGCGCCGGGGGTTTTGCGGGAGACCACGAGCAGTACTTC.

This sequence joins TRBV27 and TRBJ2-5, with D unresolved. The CDR3 covers 13 residues. The V end lost 2 bases, the J end lost 7 bases, and 11 bases lay between the germline ends. CDR1 and CDR2 from the germline V gene are MNHEY and SMNVEV (reference sequence). As DNA, the CDR3 is TGTGCCAGCAGTTTAGGCCGACCAGGGACCCAGTACTTC. Translated, it gives CASSLGRPGTQYF.

The chain recombines TRBV10-1 with TRBJ2-3, with TRBD1 as a possible D gene (5 bases). The V end lost 2 bases, the J end lost 2 bases, and 14 bases lay between the germline ends. CDR1 is WNHNN and CDR2 is SYGVQD in the germline V gene (reference sequence). This CDR3 comprises 16 residues. CDR3 in amino acids: CASSERGSVNTDTQYF. The CDR3 coding sequence is TGCGCCAGCAGTGAGAGGGGTTCTGTCAACACAGATACGCAGTATTTT.

The chain uses TRBV2 and TRBJ2-5; D may correspond to TRBD1 or TRBD2 (6 bases each). The germline V gene encodes CDR1 SNHLY and CDR2 FYNNEI. V was cut by 2 bases and J by 2 bases, with 12 bases left in between. The CDR3 is made up of 15 amino acids. The CDR3 bases are TGTGCCAGCAGTGAAATCGGGGGCTCACAAGAGACCCAGTACTTC. This translates into CASSEIGGSQETQYF.

The V and J genes are TRBV7-9 and TRBJ2-7; 9 bases agree with TRBD2. V dropped 0 bases and J dropped 5; count of bases not matched to a gene: 5. This CDR3 comprises 15 residues. CDR1 is SEHNR and CDR2 is FQNEAQ in the germline V gene (reference sequence). DNA for the CDR3: TGTGCCAGCAGCTTAGCTAGCGGGAGTAACAACGAGCAGTACTTC. Translated, it gives CASSLASGSNNEQYF.

The gene calls are TRBV10-3 and TRBJ2-5, with a possible D match to TRBD2 (5 bases). V was clipped by 4 bases and J by 1 base, with 7 bases between them. In germline, CDR1 is ENHRY, CDR2 SYGVKD. The CDR3 has 13 residues. In DNA form, the CDR3 reads TGTGCCATCAGTGCCAGCGGCCAAGAGACCCAGTACTTC. Translated, it gives CAISASGQETQYF.

This clone was recorded a few times. The chain has TRBV6-5 and TRBJ2-1, with D unresolved. This CDR3 spans 16 amino acids. Trimming pared 0 bases from V and 0 bases from J, leaving 9 bases between. Germline V gene lookup returns CDR1 MNHEY and CDR2 SVGAGI. CDR3 sequence: CASSYSGGFSYNEQFF. CDR3 DNA: TGTGCCAGCAGTTACTCTGGCGGATTCTCCTACAATGAGCAGTTCTTC.

This clone was counted only a few times. The CDR3 spells CASNRDRYNEQFF. The DNA of the CDR3 is TGCGCCAGCAACCGGGACCGCTACAATGAGCAGTTCTTC. The J gene is TRBJ2-1, the V gene TRBV10-1; D is possibly TRBD1 or TRBD2 (5 bases each). Germline CDR1 is WNHNN and CDR2 is SYGVQD (reference sequence). CDR3 size: 13 residues. V shed 7 bases and J shed 3 bases, with 10 bases lying between them.

This clone occurred once. The rearrangement links TRBV7-8 to TRBJ2-3; 11 bases match TRBD1. The germline V gene encodes CDR1 SGHVS and CDR2 FQNEAQ. With 4 bases clipped from V and 3 bases from J, the junction kept 3 bases outside the gene matches. The CDR3 is 15 residues long. CDR3 coding DNA: TGTGCCAGCAGCTCCGGGACAGGGGGTACAGATACGCAGTATTTT. This gives the protein CASSSGTGGTDTQYF.

This chain links TRBV29-1 with TRBJ1-5; 7 bases are shared with TRBD1. Germline-derived CDR1 and CDR2 are SQVTM and ANQGSEA. The ends lost 7 bases at V and 5 bases at J; junction bases unmatched: 5. The CDR3 loop spans 12 amino acids. CDR3 bases: TGCAGCGCACAGGGGAAAGATCAGCCCCAGCATTTT. It codes for CSAQGKDQPQHF. Based on the CDR3 plus reference TRBV29-1 and TRBJ1-5, the full variable domain is SAVISQKPSRDICQRGTSLTIQCQVDSQVTMMFWYRQQPGQSLTLIATANQGSEATYESGFVIDKFPISRPNLTFSTLTVSNMSPEDSSIYLCSAQGKDQPQHFGDGTRLSIL.

J is TRBJ1-4 and V is TRBV10-3; 8 bases are a match to TRBD1. This CDR3 has 14 amino acids. CDR1 is ENHRY and CDR2 is SYGVKD in the germline V gene. The J segment lost 8 bases and the V segment lost 3 bases, leaving 5 bases of the junction unmatched. The CDR3 bases are TGTGCCATCAGTGAAGGACAGGGAGGGGAAAAACTGTTTTTT. The encoded protein is CAISEGQGGEKLFF.

The chain uses TRBV14 and TRBJ2-3; 8 bases are a match to TRBD1. Germline values: CDR1 SGHDN, CDR2 FVKESK. This CDR3 has 16 residues. Trimming at V came to 3 bases and at J to 0 bases, leaving 5 bases not matched to a gene. DNA of the CDR3: TGTGCCAGCAGCCACCTACAGGGGGTGAGCACAGATACGCAGTATTTT. Amino acid sequence: CASSHLQGVSTDTQYF. Full variable domain (remainder filled in from reference TRBV14 and TRBJ2-3): EAGVTQFPSHSVIEKGQTVTLRCDPISGHDNLYWYRRVMGKEIKFLLHFVKESKQDESGMPNNRFLAERTGGTYSTLKVQPAELEDSGVYFCASSHLQGVSTDTQYFGPGTRLTVL.

This rearrangement joins TRBV19 to TRBJ2-5, with D possibly matching TRBD2 (5 bases). CDR3 size: 11 residues. Trimming took 6 bases from V and 9 from J, leaving 11 bases between them. CDR1 and CDR2 from the germline V gene are LNHDA and SQIVND (reference sequence). The CDR3 coding sequence is TGTGCCAGTAGGGCGGGTGGCCCCCAGTACTTC. It translates to CASRAGGPQYF.

The gene calls are TRBV5-1 and TRBJ1-1; 8 bases match TRBD1. V was pared by 6 bases and J by 1 base, with 8 bases of the junction left unmatched. CDR3 length: 15 amino acids. The germline V gene has CDR1 SGHRS and CDR2 YFSETQ. The CDR3: CASTPRTGPNTEAFF. In DNA, the CDR3 is TGCGCCAGCACCCCAAGGACAGGGCCGAACACTGAAGCTTTCTTT.

This rearrangement joins TRBV11-2 to TRBJ1-1, with a tentative D call TRBD1 (6 bases). This CDR3 has 14 amino acids. Trimming removed 0 bases at V and 4 bases at J, with 9 bases between. CDR1 and CDR2 (germline): SGHAT, FQNNGV. CDR3 DNA sequence: TGTGCCAGCAGCTTAGACGGGGGCGGCACTGAAGCTTTCTTT. Amino acids: CASSLDGGGTEAFF. Using reference TRBV11-2 and TRBJ1-1 for the parts outside the CDR3, the full variable domain is EAGVAQSPRYKIIEKRQSVAFWCNPISGHATLYWYQQILGQGPKLLIQFQNNGVVDDSQLPKDRFSAERLKGVDSTLKIQPAKLEDSAVYLCASSLDGGGTEAFFGQGTRLTVV.

The chain employs TRBV9 and TRBJ2-2; 8 bases are shared with TRBD2. The V gene's germline CDR1 is SGDLS and CDR2 YYNGEE. The V gene end was trimmed by 4 bases and the J gene end by 4 bases; junction bases not matched to a gene: 12. CDR3 length equals 17 residues. This chain's CDR3 is CASSPQVSGSGTGELFF. In nucleotides, the CDR3 is TGTGCCAGCAGCCCCCAAGTCAGCGGGAGCGGCACCGGGGAGCTGTTTTTT.

The chain employs TRBV5-1 and TRBJ1-3; D possibly corresponds to TRBD1 (5 bases). CDR1 and CDR2 from the germline V gene are SGHRS and YFSETQ. V lost 3 bases and J lost 3, with 10 bases in between. This CDR3 is 14 amino acids long. The CDR3 region has the DNA TGCGCCAGCAGCTGGGGCGCAGGTGGAAACACCATATATTTT. This gives the protein CASSWGAGGNTIYF.

In its sample, this clone was seen a few times. This chain joins TRBV28 and TRBJ1-2; 7 bases match TRBD1. The CDR3 loop spans 15 amino acids. Losses at the gene ends were 4 bases for V and 4 bases for J; bases not matched to a gene: 9. The V gene's germline CDR1 is MDHEN and CDR2 SYDVKM. This CDR3 is CASSSARTGAYGYTF. CDR3 sequence (DNA): TGTGCCAGCAGTTCCGCCCGGACAGGCGCCTATGGCTACACCTTC.

The chain employs TRBV5-1 and TRBJ1-5; D perhaps matches TRBD1 (5 bases). The CDR3 length is 14 residues. V dropped 4 bases and J dropped 11 bases, with 19 bases sitting between them. CDR1 SGHRS and CDR2 YFSETQ come from the germline V gene. CDR3 sequence (DNA): TGCGCCAGCAGCCCGGGCCGGGGCGGGTGGGCCCAGCATTTT. It encodes CASSPGRGGWAQHF. Filled out from reference TRBV5-1 and TRBJ1-5, the complete variable domain reads KAGVTQTPRYLIKTRGQQVTLSCSPISGHRSVSWYQQTPGQGLQFLFEYFSETQRNKGNFPGRFSGRQFSNSRSEMNVSTLELGDSALYLCASSPGRGGWAQHFGDGTRLSIL.

This clone has just a few counts. The chain recombines TRBV7-9 with TRBJ2-1; the D is unclear. Germline loops: CDR1 SEHNR, CDR2 FQNEAQ (reference sequence). The CDR3 consists of 13 residues. V gave up 1 base and J gave up 7 bases, with 8 bases separating them. The CDR3 here is CASSLVWGNEQFF. The CDR3 DNA is TGTGCCAGCAGCTTAGTATGGGGAAATGAGCAGTTCTTC.

The count of this clone is one. The rearrangement joins TRBV29-1 to TRBJ2-1; TRBD1 agrees at 10 bases. This CDR3 is built from 13 residues. After removal of 6 bases from V and 9 bases from J, the junction contained 8 bases not matched to a gene. Germline CDR1 SQVTM, CDR2 ANQGSEA. CDR3: CSVRTGGESEQFF. Here the CDR3 DNA reads TGCAGCGTAAGGACAGGGGGAGAGAGTGAGCAGTTCTTC.

The chain links TRBV29-1 to TRBJ2-3, with TRBD1 as a possible D gene (6 bases). V lost 4 bases, J lost 0 bases, and 11 bases lay in between. CDR3 size: 14 residues. The germline CDR1 and CDR2 sequences are SQVTM and ANQGSEA. The CDR3, as DNA: TGCAGCGTTGGAAGGACAGTTAGCACAGATACGCAGTATTTT. Encoded protein: CSVGRTVSTDTQYF.

V usage is TRBV7-2 and J usage is TRBJ2-1, with TRBD2 matching over 10 bases. CDR1 and CDR2 (germline): SGHTA, FQGNSA. After removal of 5 bases from V and 7 bases from J, the junction contained 5 bases not matched to a gene. The CDR3 extends over 14 amino acids. The CDR3 here is CASSAPGLANEQFF. In DNA form, the CDR3 reads TGTGCCAGCAGCGCCCCGGGACTAGCGAATGAGCAGTTCTTC. Filled out from reference TRBV7-2 and TRBJ2-1, the complete variable domain reads GAGVSQSPSNKVTEKGKDVELRCDPISGHTALYWYRQSLGQGLEFLIYFQGNSAPDKSGLPSDRFSAERTGGSVSTLTIQRTQQEDSAVYLCASSAPGLANEQFFGPGTRLTVL.

This rearrangement joins TRBV4-3 to TRBJ2-2, with TRBD2 as a possible D gene (6 bases). CDR1 is LGHNA, CDR2 YSLEER, per germline. V was trimmed by 1 base and J by 3 bases, leaving 18 bases between them. This CDR3 contains 18 residues. CDR3 in DNA: TGCGCCAGCAGCCAAGTTGTTTTTGTTAGGGAGGACACCGGGGAGCTGTTTTTT. Protein: CASSQVVFVREDTGELFF.

V gene TRBV25-1 combines with J gene TRBJ2-7, with D uncertain. Germline loops: CDR1 MGHDK, CDR2 SYGVNS. The CDR3 consists of 11 residues. Trimming pared 5 bases from V and 3 bases from J, leaving 5 bases between. In DNA, the CDR3 is TGTGCCAGCAGTCAAAGCTACGAGCAGTACTTC. Amino acids: CASSQSYEQYF.

J is TRBJ2-7 and V is TRBV7-6; D is unresolved. Germline V gene lookup returns CDR1 SGHVS and CDR2 FNYEAQ. V was cut by 1 base and J by 2 bases, with 12 bases left in between. The CDR3 loop spans 15 amino acids. This chain's CDR3 is CASSLGYSRPYEQYF. In DNA form, the CDR3 reads TGTGCCAGCAGCTTAGGTTACAGTCGGCCCTACGAGCAGTACTTC.

The chain has TRBV6-5 and TRBJ2-1, with D uncertain. V was pared by 8 bases and J by 5 bases, with 1 base between. The CDR3 consists of 9 residues. Germline V gene lookup returns CDR1 MNHEY and CDR2 SVGAGI. CDR3 DNA sequence: TGTGCCAGCCACAATGAGCAGTTCTTC. This codes for CASHNEQFF.

This CDR3 is CASTRTQGGTEAFF. CDR3 nucleotides: TGTGCCAGCACTAGAACACAGGGGGGCACTGAAGCTTTCTTT. The chain combines TRBV6-5 with TRBJ1-1, with 8 bases fitting TRBD1. Germline V gene data show CDR1 as MNHEY and CDR2 as SVGAGI. This CDR3 contains 14 residues. J lost 4 bases, V lost 7 bases, and 8 bases had no gene match.

This clone showed up just a few times. This chain joins TRBV2 and TRBJ2-7; unclear D gene. The V gene lost 3 bases and the J gene lost 2 bases, with 8 bases spanning the gap. This CDR3 has 13 amino acids. Germline V lookup: CDR1 SNHLY, CDR2 FYNNEI. The CDR3 bases are TGTGCCAGCAGTGACTTGCTCACCTACGAGCAGTACTTC. Translation: CASSDLLTYEQYF.